Below, 5 T cell receptor beta chains from the same sample are listed, as sequenced in a study of T cell clones after liver transplantation. TCRdb keeps only in-frame clones here, not all; method: immunoSEQ multiplex PCR. The sample contains just over 60,000 clones, over 55% of which appear only once. Source: CD4+ T cells from blood, taken before liver transplant. These receptors were taken from a human donor who received a liver transplant.

The V and J genes are TRBV2 and TRBJ1-5; D unresolved. The CDR3 sequence is 13 residues long. V was clipped by 4 bases and J by 4 bases, with 8 bases between them. Germline loops: CDR1 SNHLY, CDR2 FYNNEI. The CDR3 region is CASSVSGNQPQHF. DNA of the CDR3: TGTGCCAGCAGTGTGTCGGGGAATCAGCCCCAGCATTTT.

The chain combines TRBV6-1 with TRBJ2-3; 11 bases line up with TRBD2. The CDR3 extends over 14 amino acids. CDR1 and CDR2 from the germline V gene are MNHNS and SASEGT. V lost 5 bases to trimming and J lost 3 bases; unmatched junction nucleotides: 1. The CDR3 is CASSRTSGTDTQYF. The CDR3 nucleotides read TGTGCCAGCAGTCGGACTAGCGGGACAGATACGCAGTATTTT.

The V gene is TRBV19, the J gene TRBJ2-1, with D maybe TRBD2 (6 bases). The CDR3 has 14 amino acids. Germline CDR1 is LNHDA and CDR2 is SQIVND (reference sequence). V was trimmed by 4 bases and J by 7 bases, leaving 14 bases between them. As DNA, the CDR3 is TGTGCCAGTAGTACCCGGAGGGACCCTAATGAGCAGTTCTTC. Protein sequence: CASSTRRDPNEQFF.

The chain is built from TRBV7-2 and TRBJ1-4; tentative D call: TRBD1 (6 bases). The V gene lost 1 base and the J gene lost 3 bases, with 9 bases spanning the gap. Germline loops: CDR1 SGHTA, CDR2 FQGNSA. CDR3 length: 15 amino acids. DNA of the CDR3: TGTGCCAGCAGCTTAGTCACAGGGCCTAATGAAAAACTGTTTTTT. It translates to CASSLVTGPNEKLFF.

The chain combines TRBV30 with TRBJ2-5, with 10 positions matching TRBD1. Losses at the gene ends were 2 bases for V and 3 bases for J; bases not matched to a gene: 3. Germline lookup yields CDR1 GTSNPN and CDR2 SVGIG (reference sequence). The CDR3 is 14 residues long. CDR3 region: CAWSTGTGEETQYF. The CDR3 DNA reads TGTGCCTGGAGTACAGGGACAGGGGAAGAGACCCAGTACTTC. Full variable domain (remainder filled in from reference TRBV30 and TRBJ2-5): SQTIHQWPATLVQPVGSPLSLECTVEGTSNPNLYWYRQAAGRGLQLLFYSVGIGQISSEVPQNLSASRPQDRQFILSSKKLLLSDSGFYLCAWSTGTGEETQYFGPGTRLLVL.